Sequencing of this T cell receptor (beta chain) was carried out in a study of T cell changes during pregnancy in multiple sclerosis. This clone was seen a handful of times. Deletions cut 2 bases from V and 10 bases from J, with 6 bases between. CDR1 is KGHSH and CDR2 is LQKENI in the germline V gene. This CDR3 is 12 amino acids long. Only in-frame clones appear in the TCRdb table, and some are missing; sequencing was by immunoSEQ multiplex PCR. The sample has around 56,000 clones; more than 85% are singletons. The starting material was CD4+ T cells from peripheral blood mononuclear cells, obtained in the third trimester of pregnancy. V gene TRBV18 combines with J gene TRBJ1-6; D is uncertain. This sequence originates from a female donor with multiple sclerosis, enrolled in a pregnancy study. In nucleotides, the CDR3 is TGTGCCAGCTCACCAGAGGGATCACCCCTCCACTTT. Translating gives CASSPEGSPLHF.